This T cell receptor beta chain is drawn from a study of brain T cells in children with intractable seizures. Sequencing used immunoSEQ multiplex PCR; TCRdb keeps in-frame clones, though not all of them. Counted here are around 70,000 clones, 90% to 95% occurring once; the ten biggest clones make up around 1.6%. The CDR3 totals 14 residues. Germline values: CDR1 SGHTA, CDR2 FQGTGA. V was shortened by 2 bases and J by 4 bases, with 9 bases between the two germline ends. Surgery cases with the highest brain T cell transcript signatures were chosen for sequencing. The chain recombines TRBV7-3 with TRBJ2-1; D may match TRBD1 or TRBD2 (5 bases each). The specimen comprised peripheral blood, sampled at surgery. This receptor was taken from a boy under three years old with tuberous sclerosis and intractable seizures. The CDR3 DNA is TGTGCCAGCAGCTTAGGGACCGTATACAATGAGCAGTTCTTC. The encoded protein is CASSLGTVYNEQFF.